This T cell receptor (beta chain) was identified during a study of cytomegalovirus exposure and HLA in healthy donors. Study-wide results and limits: Several of the most significant clusters were apparently associated with common viral pathogens in a later analysis. Prediction of most subjects' HLA-A and HLA-B alleles by TCR beta sequences was reportedly accurate.

Of note for this clone: The antigen is undetermined.

CDR1 SGHRS and CDR2 YFSETQ come from the germline V gene. CDR3 length equals 14 residues. With V trimmed by 4 bases and J by 6 bases, 5 bases remained unmatched. The study ran its PCR with 60 Vbeta and 13 Jbeta primers. The repertoire was sequenced with immunoSEQ multiplex PCR; TCRdb's copy has only in-frame clones and lacks some. Among nearly 70,000 clones, 74% were seen once, and the ten largest hold roughly 10%. V and J are TRBV5-1 and TRBJ1-2; 11 bases line up with TRBD1. This TCR came from a woman aged 55-70 years in good health and CMV-seropositive. The sequencing input was PBMCs. The CDR3 is CASSIGQGADGYTF. Written as DNA, the CDR3 is TGCGCCAGCAGCATAGGACAGGGGGCGGATGGCTACACCTTC.